These T cell receptor beta chains were read from a single sample in a study of blood T cell repertoires in COVID-19. Libraries were prepared by immunoSEQ multiplex PCR; TCRdb keeps only in-frame clonotypes and omits some of them. The data show about 220,000 clones, 82% seen once. Sequenced sample: peripheral blood. The receptor source for this set is a woman in her sixties or seventies with COVID-19, enrolled during active disease. Each CDR3 is given with its conserved first and last residue. D genes are given only for firm matches.

V: TRBV21-1
J: TRBJ1-5
D: NA
CDR3: CASSTPLADSNQPQHF
DNA: TGTGCCAGCAGCACCCCTTTGGCAGATAGCAATCAGCCCCAGCATTTT

V: TRBV3-1/TRBV3-2
J: TRBJ1-6
D: TRBD1
CDR3: CASSRQGEVRNSPLHF
DNA: TGTGCCAGCAGCCGGCAGGGGGAGGTTCGTAATTCACCCCTCCACTTT